This is a list of T cell receptor beta chains from one sample in a study of T cell responses to AZD1222 COVID-19 vaccine. Only in-frame clones appear in the TCRdb table, and some are missing; sequencing was by immunoSEQ multiplex PCR. The table includes over 110,000 clones, just over 90% detected once. The source material was peripheral blood, sampled on day 0 of AZD1222 vaccination. Every receptor here comes from an adult in good health. The CDR3 runs from the conserved cysteine through the conserved F or W. D genes are given only for firm matches. Expanded clones get a size class; other rows say once, few or many, or leave the size out.

NA,TRBJ2-3,NA,TRBV7-2,TGTGCCAGCAGCTTAGTGGGCGGAGACGACCATTCCACAGATACGCAGTATTTT,CASSLVGGDDHSTDTQYF
NA,TRBJ1-5,NA,TRBV29-1,TGCAGCGTCCAACTGGGCAGCGGAAATCAGCCCCAGCATTTT,CSVQLGSGNQPQHF
NA,TRBJ2-1,TRBD1,TRBV30,TGTGCCTGGGGTCCGGGACAGGGCGTGAATGAGCAGTTCTTC,CAWGPGQGVNEQFF
NA,TRBJ1-2,TRBD1,TRBV5-4,TGTGCCAGCAGCTCGACAGGGGGTAACTATGGCTACACCTTC,CASSSTGGNYGYTF
NA,TRBJ2-1,TRBD1,TRBV4-2,TGTGCCAGCAGCGCGCAGGGGGCTGACCATGAGCAGTTCTTC,CASSAQGADHEQFF
once,TRBJ2-7,NA,TRBV7-8,TGTGCCAGCAGCTTACTCTCCGGGGCCTACGAGCAGTACTTC,CASSLLSGAYEQYF
NA,TRBJ1-2,NA,TRBV12-3/TRBV12-4,TGTGCCAGCAGCTCCACACAGCCCTATGGCTACACCTTC,CASSSTQPYGYTF
NA,TRBJ2-7,NA,TRBV29-1,TGCAGCGCCGCAGTTGGCAGCAGCTACGAGCAGTACTTC,CSAAVGSSYEQYF
NA,TRBJ1-4,NA,TRBV4-2,TGTGCCAGCAGCCAAGGGTCCCGCGGGGACTATGAAAAACTGTTTTTT,CASSQGSRGDYEKLFF
NA,TRBJ2-7,TRBD2,TRBV7-9,TGTGCCAGCAGGGGGCAGGGAGGGTACGAGCAGTACTTC,CASRGQGGYEQYF
NA,TRBJ1-4,NA,TRBV4-3,TGCGCCAGCAGCCCCCAGGGGGAAAAACTGTTTTTT,CASSPQGEKLFF
NA,TRBJ2-1,TRBD2,TRBV13,TGTGCCAGCAGCTTTAGACTAGCGGGGGTTAGTGGAAAGGACAATGAGCAGTTCTTC,CASSFRLAGVSGKDNEQFF
NA,TRBJ2-1,TRBD2,TRBV7-9,TGTGCCAGCAGCTTAGCAGCGGGAGTCCATGAGCAGTTCTTC,CASSLAAGVHEQFF
once,TRBJ2-7,NA,TRBV7-2,TGTGCCAGCAGCTTAAGAGACTCCTACGAGCAGTACTTC,CASSLRDSYEQYF
NA,TRBJ1-1,NA,TRBV10-3,TGTGCCATCAGTGAGTCGCAGGGTAAGAACACTGAAGCTTTCTTT,CAISESQGKNTEAFF
NA,TRBJ1-6,TRBD1,TRBV19,TGTGCCAGTAGTGCGACAGGGGGCGGATCACCCCTCCACTTT,CASSATGGGSPLHF
few,TRBJ1-3,NA,TRBV30,TGTGCCTGGAGTGCGGTCATGGGAAACACCATATATTTT,CAWSAVMGNTIYF
NA,TRBJ2-3,TRBD2,TRBV5-1,TGCGCCAGCAGCTCCGGACTAGCGGGGGAAAATACGCAGTATTTT,CASSSGLAGENTQYF
few,TRBJ2-7,NA,TRBV29-1,TGCAGCGCCGAGGGACGCGGAACGTACGAGCAGTACTTC,CSAEGRGTYEQYF
NA,TRBJ2-7,NA,TRBV5-6,TGTGCCAGCAGCTTGGCCCGAGGGCGTCACTCCTACGAGCAGTACTTC,CASSLARGRHSYEQYF
NA,TRBJ1-1,TRBD1,TRBV29-1,TGCAGCGTTGCCCCGACAGGGGGCGGAAACACTGAAGCTTTCTTT,CSVAPTGGGNTEAFF
NA,TRBJ1-5,NA,TRBV27,TGTGCCAGCAGTTTCCGGGATAGTCAGCCCCAGCATTTT,CASSFRDSQPQHF
NA,TRBJ1-2,NA,TRBV12-3/TRBV12-4,TGTGCCAGCAGTTTAGGTGGGACCTGGGGCTACACCTTC,CASSLGGTWGYTF
NA,TRBJ2-7,NA,TRBV19,TGTGCCAGTAGTATAGAACAGGGAGGCGAGCAGTACTTC,CASSIEQGGEQYF
NA,TRBJ1-1,NA,TRBV20-1,TGCAGTGATCCAGGGATACCTGAAGCTTTCTTT,CSDPGIPEAFF
NA,TRBJ2-1,NA,TRBV21-1,TGTGCCAGCAGCAAATTCCGCAACTACTCCTACAATGAGCAGTTCTTC,CASSKFRNYSYNEQFF
NA,TRBJ2-3,TRBD2,TRBV6-2/TRBV6-3,TGTGCCAGCAGTTACGTTGGGACTAGCGGGGGTCGTGTCACAGATACGCAGTATTTT,CASSYVGTSGGRVTDTQYF
NA,TRBJ1-5,TRBD1,TRBV19,TGTGCCAGTAGTATAGTCGATCACAGGGGGCTACGTCAGCCCCAGCATTTT,CASSIVDHRGLRQPQHF
NA,TRBJ2-7,NA,TRBV21-1,TGTGCCAGCAGCAACCCCGCAGGGGCTCCGCGGACTAGCGGGGCAACAATCTCCTACGAGCAGTACTTC,CASSNPAGAPRTSGATISYEQYF
NA,TRBJ1-1,NA,TRBV5-8,TGTGCCAGCAGCTTACAATGGGCAGGCTACGAGAACACTGAAGCTTTCTTT,CASSLQWAGYENTEAFF
NA,TRBJ2-3,TRBD2,TRBV6-2/TRBV6-3,TGTGCCAGCAGTTCCCTCGTACCCCGACTAGCGGGGGGGCAAGATACGCAGTATTTT,CASSSLVPRLAGGQDTQYF
NA,TRBJ1-4,NA,TRBV2,TGTGCCAGCAGCCTCGTGGGGTCTAATGAAAAACTGTTTTTT,CASSLVGSNEKLFF
few,TRBJ1-1,TRBD1,TRBV18,TGTGCCAGCTCACCAAGGACAGGGGAATGGACTGAAGCTTTCTTT,CASSPRTGEWTEAFF
NA,TRBJ1-1,NA,TRBV12-2,TGTGCAAGTCGCTTAGAAAATCCCGGGACAGAAAATGAAGCTTTCTTT,CASRLENPGTENEAFF
NA,TRBJ2-7,NA,TRBV25-1,TGTGCCAGCAAGGGGCAGGTCGTCTCCTACGAGCAGTACTTC,CASKGQVVSYEQYF
once,TRBJ1-3,NA,TRBV9,TGTGCCAGCAGCGTAGGGGGTGTCTCTGGAAACACCATATATTTT,CASSVGGVSGNTIYF
NA,TRBJ1-1,NA,TRBV4-1,TGCGCCAGCAGCCAATTTATCCAGGGCCTTCAAAAGGAAGCTTTCTTT,CASSQFIQGLQKEAFF
NA,TRBJ1-4,TRBD1,TRBV5-1,TGCGCCAGCAGCCTTGGACAGGGTAGTGAAAAACTGTTTTTT,CASSLGQGSEKLFF
NA,TRBJ1-2,TRBD1,TRBV27,TGTGCCAGCAGTTCACACCCGGGACAGGGAAACTATGGCTACACCTTC,CASSSHPGQGNYGYTF
NA,TRBJ1-2,NA,TRBV12-3/TRBV12-4,TGTGCCAGCAGTGCAGACAGGTCCTATGGCTACACCTTC,CASSADRSYGYTF
NA,TRBJ1-1,NA,TRBV6-5,TGTGCCAGCAGTTACGCTCAGGGGCTGATGAACACTGAAGCTTTCTTT,CASSYAQGLMNTEAFF
NA,TRBJ2-3,NA,TRBV5-1,TGCGCCAGCAGCTTGAGTAACGGGGTCACAGATACGCAGTATTTT,CASSLSNGVTDTQYF
NA,TRBJ1-6,NA,TRBV9,TGTGCCAGCAGCGCAACCACAGGGTTCAATTCACCCCTCCACTTT,CASSATTGFNSPLHF
NA,TRBJ2-1,TRBD2,TRBV7-3,TGTGCCAGCAGCTTATCTGGACTAGCGGGTAATTACAATGAGCAGTTCTTC,CASSLSGLAGNYNEQFF
NA,TRBJ2-7,TRBD1,TRBV7-9,TGTGCCAGCAGCTTAGGCCTCGGGACAGAACTGTCCTACGAGCAGTACTTC,CASSLGLGTELSYEQYF
NA,TRBJ2-2,NA,TRBV7-3,TGTGCCAGCAGCCCCCGGGGCGAGCTGTTTTTT,CASSPRGELFF
NA,TRBJ1-1,TRBD1,TRBV7-9,TGTGCCAGCAGCTCGACAGGGGTTGCCGCTGAAGCTTTCTTT,CASSSTGVAAEAFF
NA,TRBJ1-5,NA,TRBV19,TGTGCCAGTAGTATAGGGAGCCATCAGCCCCAGCATTTT,CASSIGSHQPQHF
NA,TRBJ2-3,TRBD2,TRBV6-2/TRBV6-3,TGTGCCAGCAGCCTAGCGGGCCTCTCCACAGATACGCAGTATTTT,CASSLAGLSTDTQYF
NA,TRBJ2-3,NA,TRBV5-4,TGTGCCAGCAGCCCCGGGGCCACTAGCACAGATACGCAGTATTTT,CASSPGATSTDTQYF
once,TRBJ2-4,NA,TRBV6-2/TRBV6-3,TGTGCCAGCAGTTACTCGGGACTAGCCAAAAACATTCAGTACTTC,CASSYSGLAKNIQYF
NA,TRBJ1-4,NA,TRBV7-6,TGTGCCAGCAGCCGCCGACAGGTCCCAAATGAAAAACTGTTTTTT,CASSRRQVPNEKLFF
NA,TRBJ1-1,TRBD1,TRBV4-2,TGTGCCAGCAGCAGAACGGACAGGATGAACACTGAAGCTTTCTTT,CASSRTDRMNTEAFF